Included here is one TCR beta chain sequence, with context. The data derive from a study of blood T cell repertoires in COVID-19. At the level of the study: Acute and convalescent COVID-19 specimens originated in the United States, Italy and Spain.

Profiling relied on immunoSEQ multiplex PCR, and the TCRdb table lists in-frame clones only, not all of them. The top ten hold over 5% of the sample, which has about 140,000 clones, around 87% seen once. Trimming cost V 4 bases and J 4 bases; bases outside gene matches: 6. The CDR3 loop spans 14 amino acids. Germline V CDR1 and CDR2: LGHNA, YNFKEQ. Sequenced sample: peripheral blood. This sequence joins TRBV4-2 and TRBJ1-1; 7 nucleotides align to TRBD1. This TCR was sampled from a human donor in a cohort sampled during active COVID-19. CDR3 nucleotide sequence: TGTGCCAGCAGCCCCCCGACAGGGACCACTGAAGCTTTCTTT. As protein: CASSPPTGTTEAFF.